The clone carrying this TCR beta chain showed up many times. The V gene lost 2 bases and the J gene lost 1 base, with 8 bases spanning the gap. CDR3 length: 14 residues. Germline CDR1 and CDR2: MNHEY and SVGAGI. This specimen belongs to a study of blood T cell repertoires in COVID-19. Study at large: From the United States, Italy and Spain came samples of acute and convalescent COVID-19. The analysed material was cDNA or gDNA that came from T cells, B-cell-depleted T cells, or PBMCs.

Seattle patients were enrolled while actively infected and followed longitudinally. Study processing details: Reference gene primer amplification gave estimated nucleated cell counts. Using immunoSEQ multiplex PCR, the repertoire was profiled, and TCRdb retains in-frame clones only, with some absent. Clone size and V and J calls were adopted from that table, with D and trimming inferred from the DNA. The sample holds 300,000 to 400,000 clones, about 91% seen once. The chain carries TRBV6-5 and TRBJ1-2; unclear D gene. This clonotype was sampled from a woman in her twenties or thirties with COVID-19, enrolled during active disease. Material: peripheral blood. DNA for the CDR3: TGTGCCAGCAGTTACGGCGAGGATAACTATGGCTACACCTTC. This translates into CASSYGEDNYGYTF.